The entry below describes one T cell receptor beta chain. Its antigen remains unknown. Germline V gene data show CDR1 as SQVTM and CDR2 as ANQGSEA. Trimming cost V 4 bases and J 4 bases; bases outside gene matches: 0. There are 12 residues in the CDR3. TCRdb redid the calling of the 5' RACE reads with MiXCR, one entry per CDR3 protein. The data contain around 110,000 distinct CDR3 sequences, approximately 15% of them seen just once; the ten biggest clones take up less than 45%. The sample belongs to a study of T-cell memory formation after mild COVID-19. Study conclusions and caveats: The study found balanced CD4/CD8 in clones contracting day 15 to 85 and a CD4+ lean in later expanders.

Input material: PBMCs or a T cell subset sorted from them (not recorded which). This chain links TRBV29-1 with TRBJ1-5, with TRBD1 identical over 8 bases. The clonotype originates from a man younger than 35 who had mild COVID-19 (a few samples of this study predate the infection). Cell type and time point are not known. Here the CDR3 reads CSVGQGNQPQHF. The DNA of the CDR3 is TGCAGCGTTGGACAGGGGAATCAGCCCCAGCATTTT.